These 29 T cell receptor beta chains originate from one sample sequenced in a study of identifying expanded T cells in peripheral blood. Profiling relied on immunoSEQ multiplex PCR, and the TCRdb table lists in-frame clones only, not all of them. The sample consists of about 97,000 clones, roughly nine tenths of them appearing once. Sequenced input: blood. The receptors were sampled from a person between 18 and 75 years old in good health.

The J gene is TRBJ2-2, the V gene TRBV5-6; D uncertain. The V and J ends lost 4 bases and 4 bases respectively, with 17 bases between them. This CDR3 region has 16 residues. The V gene's germline CDR1 is SGHDT and CDR2 YYEEEE. As DNA, the CDR3 is TGTGCCAGCAGCGCGACTTCCCCGGTCGTCACCGGGGAGCTGTTTTTT. It translates to CASSATSPVVTGELFF.

J is TRBJ2-7 and V is TRBV5-6, with a tentative D call TRBD1 (6 bases). V lost 5 bases and J 4 bases, leaving 16 bases between the germline ends. From germline, CDR1 is SGHDT and CDR2 YYEEEE. The CDR3 spans 14 residues. CDR3 nucleotides: TGTGCCAGCAGTATGGGACATCAAATTTACGAGCAGTACTTC. Translated: CASSMGHQIYEQYF.

This clone occurred once. Other DNA sequences in the sample encode the same CDR3. This sequence joins TRBV5-1 and TRBJ2-5, with 8 bases lining up with TRBD2. The CDR3 extends over 15 amino acids. V shed 0 bases and J 5 bases; nucleotides not matched to a gene: 6. Germline loops: CDR1 SGHRS, CDR2 YFSETQ. CDR3 sequence (DNA): TGCGCCAGCAGCTTGGTGCGGGGGGTAGGTGAGACCCAGTACTTC. This gives the protein CASSLVRGVGETQYF.

The J gene is TRBJ1-3, the V gene TRBV14, with no clear D. This CDR3 is 16 amino acids long. Trimming shortened V by 3 bases and J by 2 bases, and 14 bases separated the two germline ends. Per germline, CDR1 SGHDN and CDR2 FVKESK. In DNA, the CDR3 is TGTGCCAGCAGCCATCGGTTAGGCACAGCTGGAAACACCATATATTTT. The encoded protein is CASSHRLGTAGNTIYF.

The V gene is TRBV5-6, the J gene TRBJ2-5; D may be TRBD2 (5 bases). V was pared by 5 bases and J by 0 bases, with 11 bases between. CDR3 length equals 14 residues. Germline V gene sequence: CDR1 SGHDT, CDR2 YYEEEE. The CDR3 region has the DNA TGTGCCAGCAGGGTGGACTCGTACCAAGAGACCCAGTACTTC. Protein product: CASRVDSYQETQYF.

The chain combines TRBV6-5 with TRBJ2-7; D gene ambiguous. Deletions cut 0 bases from V and 0 bases from J, with 3 bases between. From germline, CDR1 is MNHEY and CDR2 SVGAGI. This CDR3 has 13 residues. This CDR3 reads CASSYSNSYEQYF. CDR3 coding DNA: TGTGCCAGCAGTTACTCGAACTCCTACGAGCAGTACTTC.

The chain recombines TRBV4-1 with TRBJ2-7; no firm D call. Germline values: CDR1 MGHRA, CDR2 YSYEKL. The CDR3 covers 12 residues. Trimming cost V 4 bases and J 1 base, with 5 bases left between them. CDR3 sequence reads: CASSPDSYEQYF. DNA for the CDR3: TGCGCCAGCAGCCCGGATTCCTACGAGCAGTACTTC.

This clone was seen more than once but under ten times. The chain is built from TRBV21-1 and TRBJ1-1; the tabulated D call, TRBD1, remains unverified against the DNA. TRBV21-1 is a recognized pseudogene. CDR3 size: 15 residues. CDR3 sequence reads: CASSYNRAKNTEAFF. The DNA of the CDR3 is TGTGCCAGCAGCTATAACAGGGCGAAGAACACTGAAGCTTTCTTT.

The chain is built from TRBV5-1 and TRBJ2-3; D is uncertain. Germline CDR1 and CDR2: SGHRS and YFSETQ. This CDR3 contains 14 residues. V lost 0 bases to trimming and J lost 6 bases, with 11 bases between them. For the CDR3, the DNA is TGCGCCAGCAGCTTGGGGGCCCGCTGGGATACGCAGTATTTT. Its translation: CASSLGARWDTQYF.

The V and J genes are TRBV5-1 and TRBJ1-4, with D perhaps TRBD1 (6 bases). V was shortened by 1 base and J by 5 bases, with 12 bases between the two germline ends. Germline assignment: CDR1 SGHRS and CDR2 YFSETQ. This CDR3 region has 15 residues. The CDR3 nucleotides are TGCGCCAGCAGCTTGAACGGCAGGGGAAATGAAAAACTGTTTTTT. Amino acid sequence: CASSLNGRGNEKLFF. Full variable domain (outside the CDR3, taken from reference TRBV5-1 and TRBJ1-4): KAGVTQTPRYLIKTRGQQVTLSCSPISGHRSVSWYQQTPGQGLQFLFEYFSETQRNKGNFPGRFSGRQFSNSRSEMNVSTLELGDSALYLCASSLNGRGNEKLFFGSGTQLSVL.

In its sample, this clone was seen once. The rearrangement uses TRBV7-6 and TRBJ2-1, with 7 bases aligning to TRBD2. V was pared by 1 base and J by 9 bases, with 3 bases of the junction left unmatched. The germline V gene encodes CDR1 SGHVS and CDR2 FNYEAQ. The CDR3 runs 13 residues. The CDR3 nucleotides read TGTGCCAGCAGCTTAGGGGAGGGGTCTGAGCAGTTCTTC. Protein: CASSLGEGSEQFF.

The chain links TRBV29-1 to TRBJ2-1, with D possibly matching TRBD1 (6 bases). V was pared by 4 bases and J by 3 bases, with 13 bases between. Germline V gene sequence: CDR1 SQVTM, CDR2 ANQGSEA. This CDR3 spans 14 amino acids. The CDR3 is CSVVRGQIYNEQFF. The CDR3 DNA follows: TGCAGCGTTGTTCGTGGACAGATCTACAATGAGCAGTTCTTC.

V is TRBV6-4 and J is TRBJ2-1; unclear D gene. V shed 3 bases and J shed 9 bases, with 12 bases lying between them. Germline-derived CDR1 and CDR2 are MRHNA and SNTAGT. CDR3 length: 13 amino acids. The CDR3 spells CASSEGPFAEQFF. In DNA form, the CDR3 reads TGTGCCAGCAGTGAAGGGCCTTTCGCTGAGCAGTTCTTC.

This sequence joins TRBV7-9 and TRBJ2-3; D might be TRBD1 (5 bases). The CDR3 runs 14 residues. From germline, CDR1 is SEHNR and CDR2 FQNEAQ (reference sequence). Trimming took off 2 bases at V and 4 bases at J, with 10 bases between the two ends. In DNA form, the CDR3 reads TGTGCCAGCAGCTTAATCGCAGGGCCAGATACGCAGTATTTT. Translation gives CASSLIAGPDTQYF.

This clone was observed a few times. The chain is built from TRBV5-6 and TRBJ2-5; no reliable D call. CDR1 SGHDT and CDR2 YYEEEE come from the germline V gene. Trimming stripped 2 bases from V and 4 bases from J, with 9 bases between. The CDR3 is made up of 13 amino acids. CDR3 nucleotides: TGTGCCAGCAGCTTTGGGCAGAGAGAGACCCAGTACTTC. It translates to CASSFGQRETQYF.

The V call is TRBV29-1, the J call TRBJ2-5; tentatively, D is TRBD1 or TRBD2 (5 bases each). The V end lost 7 bases, the J end lost 5 bases, and 20 bases lay between the germline ends. Germline assignment: CDR1 SQVTM and CDR2 ANQGSEA. The CDR3 consists of 14 residues. The CDR3 spells CSGARVGARETQYF. In DNA, the CDR3 is TGCAGCGGTGCCAGGGTGGGAGCACGGGAGACCCAGTACTTC.

The chain combines TRBV19 with TRBJ2-7, with 7 positions matching TRBD1. The CDR3 has 17 residues. The V gene end was trimmed by 8 bases and the J gene end by 6 bases; junction bases not matched to a gene: 22. CDR1 LNHDA and CDR2 SQIVND come from the germline V gene (reference sequence). This CDR3 reads CASSPSYLTTGEVEQYF. CDR3 bases: TGTGCCAGTTCACCCTCTTATCTCACCACAGGGGAAGTCGAGCAGTACTTC.

This chain connects TRBV6-6 to TRBJ1-2; a possible D gene is TRBD1 (6 bases). CDR3 size: 14 residues. V shed 6 bases and J shed 2 bases, with 13 bases lying between them. CDR1 is MNHNY and CDR2 is SVGAGI in the germline V gene (reference sequence). CDR3 sequence: CASSSNTGNYGYTF. The CDR3 nucleotides read TGTGCCAGCAGCTCAAATACAGGGAACTATGGCTACACCTTC.

V is TRBV5-4 and J is TRBJ1-1, with D possibly matching TRBD1 (6 bases). Trimming removed 4 bases at V and 3 bases at J, with 13 bases between. In germline, CDR1 is SGHNT, CDR2 YYREEE (reference sequence). The CDR3 loop spans 14 amino acids. CDR3 region: CASSQIDRYTEAFF. The CDR3 DNA reads as TGTGCCAGCAGCCAAATCGACAGGTACACTGAAGCTTTCTTT.

The CDR3 region is CASSQARTDNYNEQFF. DNA for the CDR3: TGCGCCAGCAGCCAAGCACGGACAGACAATTACAATGAGCAGTTCTTC. The chain couples TRBV4-1 to TRBJ2-1, with D perhaps matching TRBD1 (6 bases). Trimming left V 1 base short and J 4 bases short, with 14 bases between. Looked up from germline, CDR1 is MGHRA and CDR2 is YSYEKL. The CDR3 is 16 amino acids.

This clone was counted between two and nine times. In the same sample, other DNA sequences code for this CDR3. The gene calls are TRBV7-6 and TRBJ2-7; tentatively, D is TRBD1 or TRBD2 (5 bases each). The germline V gene has CDR1 SGHVS and CDR2 FNYEAQ. The CDR3 has 15 amino acids. Between the trimmed V and J ends, which lost 3 bases and 0 bases, there was a span of 12 bases. The CDR3 here is CASSFGTESSYEQYF. The CDR3 nucleotides read TGTGCCAGCAGCTTTGGGACGGAGAGCTCCTACGAGCAGTACTTC.

The CDR3 sequence is CASSLFEKSTSTDTQYF. DNA of the CDR3: TGTGCCAGCAGCTTATTTGAAAAGTCGACTAGCACAGATACGCAGTATTTT. V gene TRBV11-2 combines with J gene TRBJ2-3; D not resolved. Trimming stripped 2 bases from V and 0 bases from J, with 15 bases between. There are 17 residues in the CDR3. Germline V CDR1 and CDR2: SGHAT, FQNNGV.

The rearrangement links TRBV18 to TRBJ1-1, with a tentative D call TRBD1 (5 bases). Germline V lookup: CDR1 KGHSH, CDR2 LQKENI. This CDR3 contains 14 residues. Trimming stripped 4 bases from V and 4 bases from J, with 13 bases between. Here the CDR3 DNA reads TGTGCCAGCTCACTGTCGACCGGGGGCACTGAAGCTTTCTTT. Protein: CASSLSTGGTEAFF.

V is TRBV7-2 and J is TRBJ2-2, with TRBD1 as a possible D gene (5 bases). Germline V gene data show CDR1 as SGHTA and CDR2 as FQGNSA. The CDR3 is made up of 15 amino acids. Trimming left V 2 bases short and J 0 bases short, with 7 bases between. The CDR3 coding sequence is TGTGCCAGCAGCTTACCCAGGGCGAACACCGGGGAGCTGTTTTTT. Encoded protein: CASSLPRANTGELFF.

CDR3 in amino acids: CASSIPAGSPLHF. The DNA for the CDR3 is TGTGCCAGTAGTATACCCGCCGGTTCACCCCTCCACTTT. The chain employs TRBV19 and TRBJ1-6; D remains unclear. The germline V and J ends were trimmed by 2 bases and 9 bases, with 8 bases remaining between them. Germline CDR1 and CDR2: LNHDA and SQIVND (reference sequence). The CDR3 loop spans 13 amino acids.

The J gene is TRBJ2-3, the V gene TRBV15, with TRBD1 identical over 10 bases. The V and J ends lost 5 bases and 5 bases, in that order; junction bases with no gene match: 10. The CDR3 has 16 amino acids. The germline gives CDR1 LNHNV, CDR2 YYDKDF (reference sequence). The CDR3: CATSPLGTGVIDTQYF. For the CDR3, the DNA is TGTGCCACCAGCCCCTTAGGGACAGGGGTTATAGATACGCAGTATTTT.

The V and J genes are TRBV2 and TRBJ2-5; 8 bases line up with TRBD2. Trimming took 6 bases from V and 1 from J; bases not matched to a gene: 10. CDR3 length equals 16 residues. Germline CDR1 and CDR2: SNHLY and FYNNEI. DNA for the CDR3: TGTGCCAGCAGCCCTCGAGGGGCGGGGGGCCAAGAGACCCAGTACTTC. Its translation: CASSPRGAGGQETQYF.

The chain is built from TRBV4-1 and TRBJ2-2; a possible D gene is TRBD2 (5 bases). The CDR3 spans 15 residues. The germline V gene encodes CDR1 MGHRA and CDR2 YSYEKL. Trimming shortened V by 0 bases and J by 6 bases, and 11 bases separated the two germline ends. The CDR3 sequence: CASSQDEGRAGELFF. The DNA for the CDR3 is TGCGCCAGCAGCCAAGATGAGGGAAGGGCCGGGGAGCTGTTTTTT.

This sequence joins TRBV11-3 and TRBJ1-5; D is perhaps TRBD1 (6 bases). Germline V gene lookup returns CDR1 SGHNT and CDR2 YENEEA. The CDR3 contains 17 residues. Trimming stripped 5 bases from V and 0 bases from J, with 17 bases between. CDR3 DNA sequence: TGTGCCAGCAGCCTATCCGCAGGGGTCGATAGCAATCAGCCCCAGCATTTT. Translation: CASSLSAGVDSNQPQHF.